This TCR beta chain was identified during a study of cytomegalovirus exposure and HLA in healthy donors. Study outcomes and limitations: Associated with cytomegalovirus, according to the listing, were 150 to 200 TCR beta chains.

About this clone itself: What it recognizes is unknown.

With 60 Vbeta and 13 Jbeta primers, the PCR was carried out. Repertoires were generated with immunoSEQ multiplex PCR, while TCRdb's copy carries only in-frame clones and drops some. The data show roughly 130,000 clones, 74% seen once. The germline CDR1 and CDR2 sequences are LNHDA and SQIVND (reference sequence). V was shortened by 0 bases and J by 5 bases, with 13 bases between the two germline ends. CDR3 length: 15 residues. The specimen was PBMCs. This chain connects TRBV19 to TRBJ2-5; D is possibly TRBD2 (5 bases). This receptor was identified in a woman in her forties or fifties in good health and CMV-seropositive. The CDR3 nucleotides read TGTGCCAGTAGTATAGAGTTCGGGGTTGGGGAGACCCAGTACTTC. This gives the protein CASSIEFGVGETQYF.